This T cell receptor (beta chain) was identified during a study of cytomegalovirus exposure and HLA in healthy donors. Study-level results: A later analysis appeared to link common viral pathogens to several of the most significant clusters. Available immune exposure information covered CMV serostatus only. Reported findings show TCR beta sequences accurately forecast HLA-A and HLA-B alleles in most subjects.

Each donor was nominally healthy when sampled (though unrecorded immune exposures were likely). The primer mix had 60 Vbeta and 13 Jbeta primers. Measured with immunoSEQ multiplex PCR; TCRdb has only the in-frame clones, and not every one. The sample has about 200,000 clones, around 80% seen once. This CDR3 comprises 16 residues. Germline CDR1 and CDR2: SGHNT and YENEEA. Unmatched junction bases numbered 3, after V lost 0 bases and J lost 1 base. This clone was counted once. Its antigen remains unknown. The genes are TRBV11-3 and TRBJ2-7; TRBD1 agrees at 10 bases. The TCR comes from a man aged 25 to 40 in good health and CMV-seronegative. Sample: PBMCs. The CDR3 DNA reads as TGTGCCAGCAGCTTAGAGAGGGGACAGGGGTCCTACGAGCAGTACTTC. This gives the protein CASSLERGQGSYEQYF.